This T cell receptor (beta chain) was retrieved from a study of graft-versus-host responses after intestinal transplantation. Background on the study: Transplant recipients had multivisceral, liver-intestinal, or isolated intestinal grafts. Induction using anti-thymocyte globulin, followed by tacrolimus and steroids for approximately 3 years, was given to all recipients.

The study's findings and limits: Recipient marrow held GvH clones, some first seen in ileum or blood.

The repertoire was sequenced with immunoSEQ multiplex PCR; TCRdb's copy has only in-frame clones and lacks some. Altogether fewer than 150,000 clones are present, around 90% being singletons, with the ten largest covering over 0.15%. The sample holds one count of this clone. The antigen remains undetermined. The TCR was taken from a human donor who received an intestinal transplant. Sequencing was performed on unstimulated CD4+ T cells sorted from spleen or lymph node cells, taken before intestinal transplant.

CDR3: CASSQGQGKYF. CDR3 nucleotide sequence: TGTGCCAGCAGTCAGGGACAGGGGAAGTATTTT. J is TRBJ2-3 and V is TRBV6-5, with TRBD1 matching over 10 bases. Trimming cost V 5 bases and J 13 bases; bases outside gene matches: 3. The CDR3 has 11 residues. Germline V gene sequence: CDR1 MNHEY, CDR2 SVGAGI.